Sequencing of this T cell receptor (beta chain) was carried out in a study of control samples from healthy donors and cancer patients. There are 14 residues in the CDR3. In germline, CDR1 is SGHDT, CDR2 YYEEEE. The V gene lost 3 bases and the J gene lost 8 bases, with 17 bases spanning the gap. Libraries were prepared by immunoSEQ multiplex PCR; TCRdb keeps only in-frame clonotypes and omits some of them. The sample has tens of thousands of clones; roughly 93% are singletons. The chain has TRBV5-6 and TRBJ1-2; D gene unclear. Sequenced sample: blood. The receptor was isolated from a woman in her twenties or thirties in good health. The CDR3 nucleotides read TGTGCCAGCAGCTCTGGCGGTTCCGGAGACGGCTACACCTTC. Translation: CASSSGGSGDGYTF.